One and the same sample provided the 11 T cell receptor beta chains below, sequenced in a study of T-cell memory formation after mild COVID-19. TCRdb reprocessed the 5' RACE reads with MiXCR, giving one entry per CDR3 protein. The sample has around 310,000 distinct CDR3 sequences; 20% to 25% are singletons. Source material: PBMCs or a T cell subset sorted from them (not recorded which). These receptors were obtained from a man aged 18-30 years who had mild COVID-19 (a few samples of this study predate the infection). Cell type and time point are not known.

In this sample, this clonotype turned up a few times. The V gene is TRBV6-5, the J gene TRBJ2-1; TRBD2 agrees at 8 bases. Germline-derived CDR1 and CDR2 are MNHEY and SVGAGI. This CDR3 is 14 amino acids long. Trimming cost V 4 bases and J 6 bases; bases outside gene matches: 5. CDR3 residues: CASSLRGAFNEQFF. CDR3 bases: TGTGCCAGCAGTTTGCGGGGGGCCTTCAATGAGCAGTTCTTC.

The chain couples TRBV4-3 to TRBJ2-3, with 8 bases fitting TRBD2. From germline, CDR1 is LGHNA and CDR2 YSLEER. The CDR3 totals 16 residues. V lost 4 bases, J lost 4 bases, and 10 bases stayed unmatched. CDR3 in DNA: TGCGCCAGCAGCCCAGTAGCGGGACGGGGAGCAGATACGCAGTATTTT. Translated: CASSPVAGRGADTQYF.

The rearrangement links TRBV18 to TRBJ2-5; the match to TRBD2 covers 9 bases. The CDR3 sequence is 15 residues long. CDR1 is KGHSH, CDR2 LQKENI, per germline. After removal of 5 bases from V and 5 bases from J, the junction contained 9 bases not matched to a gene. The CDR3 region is CASSKEAGGSETQYF. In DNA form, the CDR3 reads TGTGCCAGCTCAAAAGAAGCGGGGGGTTCGGAGACCCAGTACTTC.

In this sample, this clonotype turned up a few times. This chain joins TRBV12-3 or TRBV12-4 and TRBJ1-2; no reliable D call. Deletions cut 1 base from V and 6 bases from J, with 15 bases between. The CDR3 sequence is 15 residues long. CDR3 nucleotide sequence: TGTGCCAGCAGTTTAGAGGGAGCCCTTGGGGATGGCTACACCTTC. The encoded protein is CASSLEGALGDGYTF.

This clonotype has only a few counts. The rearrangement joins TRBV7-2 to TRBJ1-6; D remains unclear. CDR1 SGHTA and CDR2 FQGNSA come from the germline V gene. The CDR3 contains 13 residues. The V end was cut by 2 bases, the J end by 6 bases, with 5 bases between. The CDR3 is CASSLRLNSPLHF. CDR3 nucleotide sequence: TGTGCCAGCAGCTTACGGCTTAATTCACCCCTCCACTTT.

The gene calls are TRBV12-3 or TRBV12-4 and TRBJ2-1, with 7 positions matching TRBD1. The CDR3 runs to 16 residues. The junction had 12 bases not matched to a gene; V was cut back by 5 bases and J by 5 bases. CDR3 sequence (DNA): TGTGCCAGCAGTCCCACGACAGGGTTTTTGGACAATGAGCAGTTCTTC. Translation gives CASSPTTGFLDNEQFF.

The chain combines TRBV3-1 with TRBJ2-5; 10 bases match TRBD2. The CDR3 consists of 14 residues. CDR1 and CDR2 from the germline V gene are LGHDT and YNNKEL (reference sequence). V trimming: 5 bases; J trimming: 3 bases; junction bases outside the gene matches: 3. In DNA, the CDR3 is TGTGCCAGCAGCGTAGGACTAGCGGAAGAGACCCAGTACTTC. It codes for CASSVGLAEETQYF.

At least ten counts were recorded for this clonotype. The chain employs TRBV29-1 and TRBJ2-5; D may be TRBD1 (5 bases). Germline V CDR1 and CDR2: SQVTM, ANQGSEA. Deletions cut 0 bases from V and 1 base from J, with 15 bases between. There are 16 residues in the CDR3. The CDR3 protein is CSVEDLGHGAQETQYF. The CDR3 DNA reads TGCAGCGTTGAAGATCTCGGTCATGGGGCCCAAGAGACCCAGTACTTC.

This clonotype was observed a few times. The CDR3 coding sequence is TGCGCCAGCAGCTTAGCGGGGAATCCAGATACGCAGTATTTT. This sequence encodes CASSLAGNPDTQYF. The gene calls are TRBV5-1 and TRBJ2-3; TRBD2 matches at 7 bases. The germline V gene encodes CDR1 SGHRS and CDR2 YFSETQ. The CDR3 sequence is 14 residues long. The J segment lost 4 bases and the V segment lost 2 bases, leaving 4 bases of the junction unmatched.

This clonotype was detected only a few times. CDR3 nucleotides: TGTGCCAGCAGCTTGTTGGGCGGAATGGGTTTTGGCTACACCTTC. This translates into CASSLLGGMGFGYTF. V gene TRBV5-6 combines with J gene TRBJ1-2; the D is unclear. Germline V gene sequence: CDR1 SGHDT, CDR2 YYEEEE. The CDR3 is made up of 15 amino acids. V gave up 1 base and J gave up 7 bases, with 17 bases separating them.

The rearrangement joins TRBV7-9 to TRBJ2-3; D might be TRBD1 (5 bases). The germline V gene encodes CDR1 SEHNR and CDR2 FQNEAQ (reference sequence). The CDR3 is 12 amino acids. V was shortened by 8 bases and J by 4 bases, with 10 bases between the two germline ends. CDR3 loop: CASARVADTQYF. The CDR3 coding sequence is TGTGCCAGCGCCAGGGTTGCAGATACGCAGTATTTT.